This T cell receptor (beta chain) was recovered during a study of regulatory and conventional T cells in RAG deficiency. Overall study results and limits: Treg unique TCR beta sequences were approximately 100-fold fewer in Omenn syndrome and CID/AS patients than controls. In Omenn syndrome, Treg and Tconv repertoires overlapped >75%.

Sequenced by immunoSEQ multiplex PCR; TCRdb stores in-frame clones only, minus some. The sample includes 7,000 to 9,500 clones, over 85% of them seen just once. The sorted conventional CD4+ T cells were CD25-low and CD127-high, with genomic DNA sequenced. RAG-deficient patients with SCID, Omenn syndrome, or combined immunodeficiency. This clone was seen a single time. Antigen unknown. Germline V CDR1 and CDR2: SNHLY, FYNNEI. This CDR3 region has 11 residues. Trimming pared 5 bases from V and 5 bases from J, leaving 6 bases between. The V and J genes are TRBV2 and TRBJ1-2; unclear D gene. Sample: CD4+ effector T cells sorted from blood. The receptor was derived from a human donor with RAG deficiency presenting as severe combined immunodeficiency. The CDR3: CASSITYGYTF. CDR3 nucleotides: TGTGCCAGCAGTATTACATATGGCTACACCTTC.